This entry features one T cell receptor beta chain sequence. Its antigen is not known. Germline CDR1 and CDR2: LNHDA and SQIVND (reference sequence). Between the trimmed V and J ends, which lost 7 bases and 7 bases, there was a span of 17 bases. CDR3 length: 14 amino acids. The data derive from a study of T cells in narcolepsy. Study-wide points: Autoreactive clone sequences were missing from some blood memory CD4+ repertoires. HCRT-specific and TRIB2-specific autoreactive clonotypes appeared among same-patient CSF and blood CD4+ clonotypes.

Here immunoSEQ multiplex PCR was the method, and the copy in TCRdb shows in-frame clones only, minus some. The sample carries some 29,000 clones, 87% recorded once. The clonotype comes from a human donor in good health. The chain combines TRBV19 with TRBJ1-5, with TRBD1 as a possible D gene (6 bases). Sequencing input: memory (CD45RA-) CD4+ T cells from blood. The CDR3 region has the DNA TGTGCCAGTAAGACTCAGGGGACGAGGCAGCCCCAGCATTTT. Its protein is CASKTQGTRQPQHF.